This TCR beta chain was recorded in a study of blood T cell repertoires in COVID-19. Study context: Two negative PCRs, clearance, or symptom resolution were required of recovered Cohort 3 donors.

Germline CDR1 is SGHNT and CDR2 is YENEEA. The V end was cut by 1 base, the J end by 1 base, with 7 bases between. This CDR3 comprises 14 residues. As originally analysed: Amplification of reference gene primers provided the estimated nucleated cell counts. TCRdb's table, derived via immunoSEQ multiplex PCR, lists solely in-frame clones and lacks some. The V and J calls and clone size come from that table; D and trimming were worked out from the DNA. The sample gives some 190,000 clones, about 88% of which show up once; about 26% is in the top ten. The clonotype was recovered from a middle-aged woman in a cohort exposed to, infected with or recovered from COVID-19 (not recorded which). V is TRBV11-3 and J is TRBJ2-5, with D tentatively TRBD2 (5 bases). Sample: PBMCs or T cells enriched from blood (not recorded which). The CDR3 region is CASSLGGSQETQYF. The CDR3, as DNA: TGTGCCAGCAGCTTAGGCGGGTCCCAAGAGACCCAGTACTTC.